The entry below gives a single T cell receptor (beta chain) sequence along with its context. The antigen is undetermined. These data come from a study of cytomegalovirus exposure and HLA in healthy donors. General observations from the study: Trimming of TCR beta V- and J-genes showed a link, identified in a later analysis, to a missense DCLRE1C variant. A later analysis showed TCR association rates differing by HLA locus, peaking at DRB1 and lowest at HLA-C.

In the PCR, 60 Vbeta and 13 Jbeta primers were used. The protocol was immunoSEQ multiplex PCR, while the TCRdb copy is restricted to in-frame clones and leaves out a portion. The data hold approximately 200,000 clones, with about four fifths observed a single time. The CDR3 covers 16 residues. Trimming cost V 5 bases and J 5 bases; bases outside gene matches: 14. The germline gives CDR1 MDHEN, CDR2 SYDVKM. Material for sequencing was PBMCs. The receptor was derived from a boy younger than 18 in good health and CMV-seronegative. The chain carries TRBV28 and TRBJ2-5, with 7 bases matching TRBD1. DNA for the CDR3: TGTGCCAGCAGTCCCCTTAGGGACAGCACCCGGGAGACCCAGTACTTC. This gives the protein CASSPLRDSTRETQYF.